This T cell receptor (beta chain) was obtained from a study of cytomegalovirus exposure and HLA in healthy donors. Study-wide background: Earlier work reported 95 million to 130 million unique TCR beta sequences from 150 million to 200 million T cells. Study results and caveats: A later analysis showed TCR association rates differing by HLA locus, peaking at DRB1 and lowest at HLA-C. Altogether, some 170 TCR beta chains were recorded as cytomegalovirus-associated. Analysis was carried out at a later point, and it linked a missense DCLRE1C variant to TCR beta V- and J-gene trimming.

On this clone: Its antigen is still unknown.

The PCR employed 60 Vbeta primers together with 13 Jbeta primers. Here immunoSEQ multiplex PCR was the method, and the copy in TCRdb shows in-frame clones only, minus some. Here the sample spans about 110,000 clones, 71% being singletons. This receptor was taken from a female donor in good health and CMV-seronegative. Specimen: PBMCs.

CDR3 coding DNA: TGTGCCTGGACCCAAGGGGAGGGGGTGACTTTCTTT. Translated: CAWTQGEGVTFF. The chain employs TRBV30 and TRBJ1-1, with TRBD1 as a possible D gene (6 bases). Trimming took 4 bases from V and 12 from J, leaving 18 bases between them. This CDR3 contains 12 residues. Germline V gene lookup returns CDR1 GTSNPN and CDR2 SVGIG (reference sequence).